The entry below gives a single T cell receptor beta chain sequence along with its context. Trimming cost V 7 bases and J 4 bases; bases outside gene matches: 15. The CDR3 spans 18 residues. Per germline, CDR1 SNHLY and CDR2 FYNNEI. This record comes from a study of technical replicates of blood from a few donors. Clones were sequenced by immunoSEQ multiplex PCR, and TCRdb holds only the in-frame ones, with some missing. Of 80,000 or so clones in the sample, roughly 98% are singletons; the top ten hold approximately 0.14%. The specimen sequenced was T cells isolated from PBMCs. The chain carries TRBV2 and TRBJ2-7; 14 bases line up with TRBD2. This receptor was obtained from a human donor in good health. The CDR3 DNA follows: TGTGCCAGCACCCCTGGACTAGCGGGAGGCACTCGGTGGTACGAGCAGTACTTC. Protein: CASTPGLAGGTRWYEQYF.